These 12 T cell receptor beta chains were sequenced from one sample in a study of T cells after yellow fever vaccination. MiXCR, run by TCRdb on the 5' RACE reads, gives a single entry per CDR3 protein. In the table there are over 45,000 distinct CDR3 sequences, about 5.2% of which are singletons. This material consisted of PBMCs, either bulk or a sorted T-cell subset (CD4+, CD8+, memory, or dextramer-sorted; not recorded which), taken on the day of the yellow fever booster vaccination. The receptors derive from a man younger than 30 who received the YFV17D yellow fever vaccine.

This clonotype has a count of ten or more. The gene calls are TRBV27 and TRBJ2-3; D unresolved. CDR1 and CDR2 from the germline V gene are MNHEY and SMNVEV (reference sequence). This CDR3 has 13 residues. The germline V and J ends were trimmed by 6 bases and 6 bases, with 13 bases remaining between them. The DNA for the CDR3 is TGTGCCAGCAGCGTAGCCCCCGTGGATACGCAGTATTTT. This codes for CASSVAPVDTQYF.

This clonotype came up many times. The chain combines TRBV9 with TRBJ1-4; 7 bases map to TRBD1. Germline V gene sequence: CDR1 SGDLS, CDR2 YYNGEE. CDR3 length: 17 amino acids. With V trimmed by 3 bases and J by 8 bases, 16 bases remained unmatched. The CDR3 reads CASSEGGPGQLREKLFF. In nucleotides, the CDR3 is TGTGCCAGCAGCGAGGGGGGGCCGGGACAGCTACGCGAAAAACTGTTTTTT.

This clonotype has ten or more counts. The CDR3 bases are TGTGCTAGTGGTTTGGGGACAGGAACCTACGAGCAGTACTTC. This codes for CASGLGTGTYEQYF. The chain joins TRBV12-5 to TRBJ2-7; 7 nucleotides line up with TRBD1. The CDR3 loop spans 14 amino acids. Unmatched junction bases numbered 2, after V lost 1 base and J lost 2 bases. The V gene's germline CDR1 is LGHNT and CDR2 FRNRAP.

This clonotype showed up many times. The chain carries TRBV10-3 and TRBJ2-1; a weak D match, TRBD1 (5 bases). Trimming removed 2 bases from V and 5 bases from J, with 16 bases in between. Germline lookup yields CDR1 ENHRY and CDR2 SYGVKD. The CDR3 runs to 16 residues. The CDR3: CAISEVGRVKDNEQFF. DNA of the CDR3: TGTGCCATCAGTGAGGTCGGCAGGGTAAAGGACAATGAGCAGTTCTTC.

This clonotype has at least ten counts. The chain is built from TRBV7-2 and TRBJ2-1, with D perhaps TRBD1 or TRBD2 (5 bases each). CDR3 length equals 12 residues. V lost 7 bases, J lost 8 bases, and 12 bases lay in between. Looked up from germline, CDR1 is SGHTA and CDR2 is FQGNSA. The CDR3 coding sequence is TGTGCCAGCACCCCATTGGGGGATGAGCAGTTCTTC. Protein sequence: CASTPLGDEQFF. The full variable domain, its missing parts supplied by reference TRBV7-2 and TRBJ2-1, is GAGVSQSPSNKVTEKGKDVELRCDPISGHTALYWYRQSLGQGLEFLIYFQGNSAPDKSGLPSDRFSAERTGGSVSTLTIQRTQQEDSAVYLCASTPLGDEQFFGPGTRLTVL.

The chain links TRBV7-2 to TRBJ2-3, with 8 bases matching TRBD2. Germline V lookup: CDR1 SGHTA, CDR2 FQGNSA. V shed 3 bases and J 0 bases; nucleotides not matched to a gene: 8. The CDR3 loop spans 17 amino acids. The CDR3 is CASSFYWAGGSTDTQYF. For the CDR3, the DNA is TGTGCCAGCAGCTTCTACTGGGCGGGGGGAAGCACAGATACGCAGTATTTT.

This clonotype came up many times. V and J are TRBV7-2 and TRBJ2-3, with 12 nucleotides matching TRBD2. CDR3 length: 16 residues. CDR1 and CDR2 from the germline V gene are SGHTA and FQGNSA. The V and J ends lost 5 bases and 7 bases, in that order; junction bases with no gene match: 10. The CDR3 sequence: CASSPASGGALNTQYF. CDR3 DNA sequence: TGTGCCAGCAGCCCCGCTAGCGGGGGGGCCTTAAATACGCAGTATTTT.

The V call is TRBV10-3, the J call TRBJ2-1; TRBD2 matches 15 bases. V shed 2 bases and J 0 bases; nucleotides not matched to a gene: 5. The CDR3 has 19 residues. CDR1 is ENHRY and CDR2 is SYGVKD in the germline V gene. For the CDR3, the DNA is TGTGCCATCAGTGAGCCTGGGACTAGCGGGGGGAGCTCCTACAATGAGCAGTTCTTC. Translation: CAISEPGTSGGSSYNEQFF.

This clonotype has just a few counts. V usage is TRBV7-6 and J usage is TRBJ1-1; perhaps TRBD1 as D (5 bases). Trimming stripped 1 base from V and 5 bases from J, with 17 bases between. This CDR3 region has 16 residues. Per germline, CDR1 SGHVS and CDR2 FNYEAQ. The CDR3 bases are TGTGCCAGCAGCTTAGGGTGGGGGGGAGTTGATACTGAAGCTTTCTTT. It codes for CASSLGWGGVDTEAFF.

The table lists this clonotype with many counts. This chain joins TRBV4-1 and TRBJ2-4; unclear D gene. Germline V gene data show CDR1 as MGHRA and CDR2 as YSYEKL. Trimming took 3 bases from V and 7 from J, leaving 10 bases between them. The CDR3 extends over 13 amino acids. The CDR3 coding sequence is TGCGCCAGCAGCCAGGACCGTAGGAACATTCAGTACTTC. It yields the protein CASSQDRRNIQYF.

V is TRBV6-1 and J is TRBJ2-1, with TRBD2 matching 10 bases. V trimming: 7 bases; J trimming: 2 bases; junction bases outside the gene matches: 5. Germline assignment: CDR1 MNHNS and CDR2 SASEGT. The CDR3 has 15 residues. The CDR3 loop is CASTLSGGPYNEQFF. CDR3 in DNA: TGTGCCAGCACCCTTAGCGGGGGGCCCTACAATGAGCAGTTCTTC.

This clonotype showed up many times. This chain connects TRBV29-1 to TRBJ2-2, with TRBD1 identical over 7 bases. The CDR3 contains 14 residues. V lost 7 bases to trimming and J lost 5 bases; unmatched junction nucleotides: 10. In germline, CDR1 is SQVTM, CDR2 ANQGSEA. CDR3 DNA sequence: TGCAGCGCCTTACGACAGGGCCGGACCGGGGAGCTGTTTTTT. Translated, it gives CSALRQGRTGELFF.